The 3 T cell receptor beta chains below were found in one sample sequenced in a study of PD-1 blockade in classical Hodgkin lymphoma. Time point described: cycle 4 day 1 (C4D1), after 6 weeks of nivolumab. Relapse after autologous stem cell transplantation occurred in every patient, and brentuximab vedotin exposure varied. The table came from immunoSEQ multiplex PCR; TCRdb's copy has only in-frame clones and leaves some out. The data hold about 47,000 clones, with around 80% observed a single time. The sequenced sample was peripheral blood mononuclear cells (PBMCs), obtained before the fourth cycle of nivolumab. Receptors were obtained from a human donor with classical Hodgkin lymphoma.

The V call is TRBV7-9, the J call TRBJ1-1; 7 nucleotides agree with TRBD1. J lost 3 bases, V lost 3 bases, and 4 bases had no gene match. From germline, CDR1 is SEHNR and CDR2 FQNEAQ (reference sequence). The CDR3 has 14 residues. This CDR3 is CASSFHGQDTEAFF. For the CDR3, the DNA is TGTGCCAGCAGCTTCCACGGACAGGACACTGAAGCTTTCTTT.

The V call is TRBV28, the J call TRBJ2-3, with no clear D. The CDR3 spans 14 residues. CDR1 and CDR2 (germline): MDHEN, SYDVKM. V was shortened by 3 bases and J by 4 bases, with 11 bases between the two germline ends. The CDR3 is CASSFTMGADTQYF. CDR3 in DNA: TGTGCCAGCAGTTTCACCATGGGCGCAGATACGCAGTATTTT.

The rearrangement links TRBV6-6 to TRBJ2-1; no definite D call. The CDR3 contains 12 residues. The germline gives CDR1 MNHNY, CDR2 SVGAGI (reference sequence). V was shortened by 0 bases and J by 9 bases, with 6 bases between the two germline ends. CDR3 bases: TGTGCCAGCAGTTACTCCGATGGTGAGCAGTTCTTC. It codes for CASSYSDGEQFF.